This TCR beta chain was retrieved from a study of radiation and T cells in renal cell carcinoma. At the level of the study: Nephrectomy followed 15 Gy stereotactic body radiation by 4 weeks. General observations from the study: Pretreatment tumor biopsies were lacking, so baseline clonotypes are unknown. From baseline, blood top tumor clonotypes peaked at 2 weeks post-radiation.

The repertoire was sequenced with immunoSEQ multiplex PCR; TCRdb's copy has only in-frame clones and lacks some. The data hold roughly 130,000 clones, with more than 75% observed a single time. Deletions cut 0 bases from V and 5 bases from J, with 13 bases between. The CDR3 is 15 residues long. Germline lookup yields CDR1 SGHDN and CDR2 FVKESK. The time point here: blood 2 weeks post-SBRT. Indicated treatment: 15 Gy SBRT to primary tumor, nephrectomy 4 weeks later. Serial blood draws occurred at baseline and 2 and 4 weeks post-SBRT. A note on this clone: Its antigen is undetermined.

The TCR was taken from a woman in her 70s with renal cell carcinoma. This chain links TRBV14 with TRBJ1-1; TRBD1 might be the D (5 bases). The specimen comprised blood, sampled from a patient whose treatment included radiotherapy and nephrectomy. This chain's CDR3 is CASSQEAVRETEAFF. The DNA for the CDR3 is TGTGCCAGCAGCCAAGAGGCGGTCAGGGAGACTGAAGCTTTCTTT.